Following are 18 T cell receptor beta chains from one sample sequenced in a study of spatial heterogeneity in lung cancer. TCRdb reprocessed the 5' RACE reads via MiXCR and lists one record per CDR3 protein. This sample carries approximately 25,000 distinct CDR3 sequences, about 7% of them seen once, and the ten largest clones take more than 13%. Time point given: sample taken at primary tumor resection. The material sequenced was PBMCs, taken at surgery. The source is a male donor with early-stage non-small cell lung cancer.

This clonotype was detected only a few times. The chain uses TRBV4-2 and TRBJ1-1; D is undetermined. The ends were cut back, 0 bases at V and 1 base at J, with 15 bases in the middle. Germline loops: CDR1 LGHNA, CDR2 YNFKEQ. The CDR3 totals 17 residues. CDR3 sequence (DNA): TGTGCCAGCAGCCAAGATGATCCCCGGGGTTGGAACACTGAAGCTTTCTTT. It codes for CASSQDDPRGWNTEAFF.

This clonotype is categorized as medium-sized. This sequence joins TRBV5-1 and TRBJ2-5; D unclear. V dropped 2 bases and J dropped 3 bases, with 2 bases sitting between them. CDR3 length equals 11 residues. Germline CDR1 SGHRS, CDR2 YFSETQ. CDR3 region: CASSLEETQYF. In nucleotides, the CDR3 is TGCGCCAGCAGCTTAGAAGAGACCCAGTACTTC.

V gene TRBV9 combines with J gene TRBJ1-2; 8 positions match TRBD1. Trimming cost V 6 bases and J 3 bases; bases outside gene matches: 7. The length of the CDR3 is 14 residues. Germline values: CDR1 SGDLS, CDR2 YYNGEE. In nucleotides, the CDR3 is TGTGCCAGCAAACAGGGGACAGGTGACTATGGCTACACCTTC. Residues: CASKQGTGDYGYTF.

This clonotype was seen a handful of times. The chain recombines TRBV4-2 with TRBJ1-6; tentative D call: TRBD1 (6 bases). V was pared by 0 bases and J by 7 bases, with 13 bases between. This CDR3 contains 16 residues. In germline, CDR1 is LGHNA, CDR2 YNFKEQ. The chain's CDR3 is CASSQDIGQGNSPLHF. The CDR3, as DNA: TGTGCCAGCAGCCAAGATATCGGGCAGGGGAATTCACCCCTCCACTTT.

At least ten counts were recorded for this clonotype. The rearrangement joins TRBV5-1 to TRBJ2-7, with D uncertain. The CDR3 consists of 11 residues. Per germline, CDR1 SGHRS and CDR2 YFSETQ. The V gene lost 5 bases and the J gene lost 4 bases, with 7 bases spanning the gap. DNA for the CDR3: TGCGCCAGCAGGCAGGAGTACGAGCAGTACTTC. It encodes CASRQEYEQYF. The whole variable domain, remainder taken from reference TRBV5-1 and TRBJ2-7, is KAGVTQTPRYLIKTRGQQVTLSCSPISGHRSVSWYQQTPGQGLQFLFEYFSETQRNKGNFPGRFSGRQFSNSRSEMNVSTLELGDSALYLCASRQEYEQYFGPGTRLTVT.

By proportion, this clonotype is medium-sized. The chain has TRBV5-1 and TRBJ2-1; TRBD2 matches 10 bases. V gave up 0 bases and J gave up 7 bases; unmatched junction bases: 10. The CDR3 contains 17 residues. Germline lookup yields CDR1 SGHRS and CDR2 YFSETQ. Here the CDR3 DNA reads TGCGCCAGCAGCTTGGAAGCTAGCGGGAGAAGAGATAATGAGCAGTTCTTC. Protein: CASSLEASGRRDNEQFF.

A few counts support this clonotype. The rearrangement joins TRBV6-5 to TRBJ2-7; TRBD1 matches 7 bases. The germline gives CDR1 MNHEY, CDR2 SVGAGI. The length of the CDR3 is 15 residues. Trimming took 3 bases from V and 0 from J; bases not matched to a gene: 5. For the CDR3, the DNA is TGTGCCAGCAGTTATCAGTCAGGGGGCTCCTACGAGCAGTACTTC. This gives the protein CASSYQSGGSYEQYF.

This clonotype appeared a few times. The genes are TRBV11-3 and TRBJ2-5; the D call may be TRBD1 or TRBD2 (6 bases each). With 4 bases removed from V and 5 bases from J, the gap between germline ends came to 14 bases. CDR1 is SGHNT and CDR2 is YENEEA in the germline V gene. This CDR3 has 14 amino acids. The CDR3 nucleotides read TGTGCCAGCAGCTCGCCAGGGGAGGAGGAGACCCAGTACTTC. Its translation is CASSSPGEEETQYF.

This clonotype is judged large. The chain has TRBV6-1 and TRBJ2-7, with unresolved D. Trimming took 6 bases from V and 7 from J, leaving 25 bases between them. CDR1 MNHNS and CDR2 SASEGT come from the germline V gene. CDR3 length equals 16 residues. The CDR3 region is CASRVGRTLTTGEQYV. CDR3 DNA sequence: TGTGCCAGCAGGGTCGGTCGAACATTAACTACTGGGGAGCAGTACGTC.

This clonotype was seen repeatedly, ten times or more. The chain uses TRBV7-2 and TRBJ1-6; D not certain. The CDR3 is 13 residues long. Germline CDR1 SGHTA, CDR2 FQGNSA. V was shortened by 5 bases and J by 7 bases, with 9 bases between the two germline ends. Here the CDR3 reads CASSTQQNSPLHF. DNA of the CDR3: TGTGCCAGCAGCACTCAACAGAATTCACCCCTCCACTTT. The variable domain in full, with the rest retrieved from reference TRBV7-2 and TRBJ1-6, is GAGVSQSPSNKVTEKGKDVELRCDPISGHTALYWYRQSLGQGLEFLIYFQGNSAPDKSGLPSDRFSAERTGGSVSTLTIQRTQQEDSAVYLCASSTQQNSPLHFGNGTRLTVT.

This clonotype has a count of ten or more. The chain recombines TRBV7-8 with TRBJ1-5; 8 nucleotides match TRBD1. The junction had 11 bases not matched to a gene; V was cut back by 5 bases and J by 5 bases. The CDR3 consists of 16 residues. Per germline, CDR1 SGHVS and CDR2 FQNEAQ. CDR3: CASSPGQGLTYQPQHF. Written as DNA, the CDR3 is TGTGCCAGCAGCCCCGGACAGGGCCTGACCTATCAGCCCCAGCATTTT.

In its sample, this clonotype was seen many times. J is TRBJ1-4 and V is TRBV18, with 7 bases aligning to TRBD1. The V gene end was trimmed by 3 bases and the J gene end by 11 bases; junction bases not matched to a gene: 9. Looked up from germline, CDR1 is KGHSH and CDR2 is LQKENI. This CDR3 has 14 residues. CDR3 nucleotide sequence: TGTGCCAGCTCACCCCAGGGGGGCGTTCGGAAACTGTTTTTT. This translates into CASSPQGGVRKLFF.

This rearrangement joins TRBV5-1 to TRBJ2-1; either TRBD1 or TRBD2 may supply D (5 bases each). The V end lost 3 bases, the J end lost 10 bases, and 17 bases lay between the germline ends. Germline CDR1 SGHRS, CDR2 YFSETQ. The CDR3 covers 14 residues. The CDR3 spells CASSSGTAKIEQFF. CDR3 DNA sequence: TGCGCCAGCAGCTCCGGGACCGCAAAGATAGAGCAGTTCTTC. The full variable domain, rest sourced from reference TRBV5-1 and TRBJ2-1, is KAGVTQTPRYLIKTRGQQVTLSCSPISGHRSVSWYQQTPGQGLQFLFEYFSETQRNKGNFPGRFSGRQFSNSRSEMNVSTLELGDSALYLCASSSGTAKIEQFFGPGTRLTVL.

This clonotype was recorded at least ten times. This sequence joins TRBV4-2 and TRBJ1-6; tentative D call: TRBD1 (6 bases). Trimming left V 0 bases short and J 0 bases short, with 12 bases between. The germline gives CDR1 LGHNA, CDR2 YNFKEQ. The CDR3 spans 18 residues. In nucleotides, the CDR3 is TGTGCCAGCAGCCAAGATAAACAGGGATTCTCCTATAATTCACCCCTCCACTTT. Translation: CASSQDKQGFSYNSPLHF.

By its share, this clonotype is medium-sized. The J gene is TRBJ2-6, the V gene TRBV2; 9 bases are shared with TRBD1. Germline values: CDR1 SNHLY, CDR2 FYNNEI. The CDR3 sequence is 14 residues long. The J segment lost 2 bases and the V segment lost 9 bases, leaving 2 bases of the junction unmatched. The CDR3 here is CARQGAAGANVLTF. The CDR3 DNA is TGTGCCAGACAGGGGGCGGCTGGGGCCAACGTCCTGACTTTC.

This clonotype was detected many times. The chain uses TRBV5-1 and TRBJ1-1, with D unresolved. V lost 5 bases to trimming and J lost 2 bases, with 13 bases between them. Per the germline V gene, CDR1 is SGHRS and CDR2 is YFSETQ. CDR3 size: 14 residues. CDR3: CASRADWGNTEAFF. DNA of the CDR3: TGCGCCAGCAGGGCGGACTGGGGAAACACTGAAGCTTTCTTT.

This clonotype was observed a few times. The rearrangement joins TRBV7-9 to TRBJ2-7, with D perhaps assigned TRBD1 or TRBD2 (5 bases each). The germline V gene encodes CDR1 SEHNR and CDR2 FQNEAQ (reference sequence). The CDR3 has 13 amino acids. V was pared by 5 bases and J by 5 bases, with 13 bases between. The CDR3 sequence is CASSLGTADEQYF. The CDR3 DNA is TGTGCCAGCAGCCTCGGGACGGCCGACGAGCAGTACTTC.

This clonotype came up many times. The chain employs TRBV28 and TRBJ2-1; D is perhaps TRBD1 (7 bases). V shed 5 bases and J shed 9 bases, with 14 bases lying between them. The CDR3 extends over 13 amino acids. CDR1 and CDR2 (germline): MDHEN, SYDVKM. The CDR3 sequence is CASSPQGGSEQFF. The CDR3 DNA is TGTGCCAGCAGTCCCCAGGGGGGAAGTGAGCAGTTCTTC.